This record looks at one T cell receptor (beta chain) sequence and its context. Generated by immunoSEQ multiplex PCR, the TCRdb table keeps only in-frame clones and is missing some. The data show roughly 100,000 clones, around 90% seen once. V lost 6 bases and J lost 0, with 8 bases in between. Per the germline V gene, CDR1 is MDHEN and CDR2 is SYDVKM. This CDR3 is built from 13 residues. The source of the sample is a study of OX40 agonist ivuxolimab in advanced cancers. Study as a whole: Participants could have had prior anti-PD-1, anti-PD-L1 or anti-CTLA-4 therapy, and 40% had some.

The starting material was CD4+ or CD8+ T cells sorted from blood, obtained in a trial of the OX40 agonist ivuxolimab. The origin of this receptor is an adult with an advanced solid tumor such as melanoma, head and neck, liver or kidney cancer. V is TRBV28 and J is TRBJ1-1; no firm D call. In DNA form, the CDR3 reads TGTGCCAGCAGAACAGATATGAACACTGAAGCTTTCTTT. Amino acids: CASRTDMNTEAFF.